These 21 T cell receptor beta chains were sequenced from one sample in a study of T cell responses to AZD1222 COVID-19 vaccine. Sequencing was performed with immunoSEQ multiplex PCR; in TCRdb, only in-frame clones are kept and a portion is missing. The sample lists about 130,000 clones, roughly 88% seen once, with 4.5% to 7% in the top ten. The specimen was peripheral blood, collected 28 days after the second AZD1222 dose. These TCRs come from an adult who received the AZD1222 COVID-19 vaccine.

The rearrangement joins TRBV9 to TRBJ2-6; D possibly corresponds to TRBD1 (5 bases). The CDR3 is 15 amino acids. The germline V and J ends were trimmed by 2 bases and 3 bases, with 9 bases remaining between them. Germline V gene lookup returns CDR1 SGDLS and CDR2 YYNGEE. The CDR3 loop reads CASSVVGHGANVLTF. CDR3 sequence (DNA): TGTGCCAGCAGCGTTGTGGGGCATGGGGCCAACGTCCTGACTTTC.

This chain links TRBV11-2 with TRBJ1-5, with D possibly TRBD1 on 6 matching bases. Germline-derived CDR1 and CDR2 are SGHAT and FQNNGV. The ends were cut back, 0 bases at V and 9 bases at J, with 12 bases in the middle. CDR3 length: 14 residues. CDR3 amino acids: CASSLDLRGGPQHF. The CDR3 bases are TGTGCCAGCAGCTTAGATCTCAGGGGTGGGCCCCAGCATTTT.

The chain is built from TRBV4-3 and TRBJ2-7; no clear D gene. The germline V and J ends were trimmed by 1 base and 4 bases, with 23 bases remaining between them. Germline CDR1 and CDR2: LGHNA and YSLEER. The CDR3 totals 18 residues. As DNA, the CDR3 is TGCGCCAGCAGCCAAGCAGTCCAGAGTCCTTTCGATTTTTACGAGCAGTACTTC. This encodes CASSQAVQSPFDFYEQYF.

The sample holds a few counts of this clone. The rearrangement links TRBV11-2 to TRBJ1-1, with 8 bases lining up with TRBD1. The V segment lost 5 bases and the J segment 8 bases; nucleotides outside the gene matches: 4. CDR3 length: 12 amino acids. Germline assignment: CDR1 SGHAT and CDR2 FQNNGV. DNA of the CDR3: TGTGCCAGCAGCATAGGACAGGGAGAAGCTTTCTTT. Its translation is CASSIGQGEAFF.

V and J are TRBV11-1 and TRBJ1-2; D is undetermined. V lost 2 bases to trimming and J lost 2 bases, with 9 bases between them. This CDR3 contains 14 residues. Germline V lookup: CDR1 SGHAT, CDR2 FQDESV (reference sequence). CDR3 bases: TGTGCCAGCAGCTTAAGAGGTGGCAACTATGGCTACACCTTC. It translates to CASSLRGGNYGYTF.

The chain carries TRBV6-6 and TRBJ1-3, with a tentative D call TRBD1 (6 bases). Germline assignment: CDR1 MNHNY and CDR2 SVGAGI (reference sequence). The CDR3 runs to 16 residues. V lost 3 bases and J lost 5, with 17 bases in between. The CDR3 DNA is TGTGCCAGCAGTTATGAGGTACAGGGACGACGAAACACCATATATTTT. Translating gives CASSYEVQGRRNTIYF.

This clone was recorded once. CDR3 amino acids: CASWTSGMYNEQFF. The CDR3 DNA is TGTGCCAGCTGGACTAGCGGGATGTACAATGAGCAGTTCTTC. The gene calls are TRBV28 and TRBJ2-1; 12 bases map to TRBD2. The germline CDR1 and CDR2 sequences are MDHEN and SYDVKM. The CDR3 runs 14 residues. Trimming at V came to 8 bases and at J to 4 bases, leaving 3 bases not matched to a gene.

V usage is TRBV10-3 and J usage is TRBJ2-7, with D possibly matching TRBD1 (5 bases). In germline, CDR1 is ENHRY, CDR2 SYGVKD. The CDR3 covers 14 residues. The V and J ends lost 8 bases and 3 bases respectively, with 17 bases between them. CDR3 bases: TGTGCCATCGGGGCTGGCCTAGGGATCTACGAGCAGTACTTC. Its translation: CAIGAGLGIYEQYF.

The V call is TRBV11-3, the J call TRBJ1-1; unclear D gene. This CDR3 comprises 17 residues. Germline loops: CDR1 SGHNT, CDR2 YENEEA. V lost 2 bases to trimming and J lost 6 bases, with 22 bases between them. The CDR3 region is CASSLPQFGVIYSEAFF. CDR3 in DNA: TGTGCCAGCAGCTTACCTCAATTTGGGGTTATTTATTCTGAAGCTTTCTTT.

This clone was seen once. The chain couples TRBV6-5 to TRBJ1-1; TRBD1 matches at 7 bases. CDR1 and CDR2 (germline): MNHEY, SVGAGI. The J segment lost 1 base and the V segment lost 4 bases, leaving 9 bases of the junction unmatched. The CDR3 covers 16 residues. CDR3 sequence: CASSSWTGGGNTEAFF. CDR3 nucleotides: TGTGCCAGCAGTTCTTGGACAGGCGGGGGGAACACTGAAGCTTTCTTT.

V is TRBV5-1 and J is TRBJ1-3; D perhaps matches TRBD1 (5 bases). Germline-derived CDR1 and CDR2 are SGHRS and YFSETQ. This CDR3 region has 15 residues. V was pared by 1 base and J by 8 bases, with 16 bases between. CDR3 sequence (DNA): TGCGCCAGCAGCTTGTGGGGGATCATGAGGGACACCATATATTTT. Translation: CASSLWGIMRDTIYF.

The chain employs TRBV11-2 and TRBJ2-7, with D uncertain. The germline V gene has CDR1 SGHAT and CDR2 FQNNGV. V gave up 2 bases and J gave up 7 bases, with 21 bases separating them. This CDR3 has 16 residues. Here the CDR3 reads CASSLYRHSPPQEQYF. The CDR3 DNA sequence: TGTGCCAGCAGCTTATACCGTCATTCCCCACCTCAAGAGCAGTACTTC.

The chain recombines TRBV30 with TRBJ2-1, with D possibly being TRBD1 or TRBD2 (5 bases each). The CDR3 sequence is 13 residues long. The germline gives CDR1 GTSNPN, CDR2 SVGIG (reference sequence). Trimming took off 7 bases at V and 1 base at J, with 11 bases between the two ends. For the CDR3, the DNA is TGTGCCTACGGGGCTAGATCCTACAATGAGCAGTTCTTC. This translates into CAYGARSYNEQFF.

This chain joins TRBV6-5 and TRBJ1-1, with 8 nucleotides matching TRBD1. Germline V lookup: CDR1 MNHEY, CDR2 SVGAGI. The CDR3 extends over 15 amino acids. V shed 2 bases and J 4 bases; nucleotides not matched to a gene: 6. The CDR3 sequence is CASSYTGQVFTEAFF. The CDR3 DNA is TGTGCCAGCAGTTACACGGGACAGGTCTTCACTGAAGCTTTCTTT.

V and J are TRBV5-4 and TRBJ1-4; 9 bases agree with TRBD1. The germline gives CDR1 SGHNT, CDR2 YYREEE (reference sequence). Trimming took 3 bases from V and 6 from J; bases not matched to a gene: 3. The length of the CDR3 is 14 residues. The CDR3 DNA follows: TGTGCCAGCAGCTACCGGGACAGGGATGAAAAACTGTTTTTT. Its protein is CASSYRDRDEKLFF.

Worth noting for this clone: Other DNA sequences in this sample translate to the same CDR3. The V call is TRBV6-5, the J call TRBJ1-1; D not certain. V was trimmed by 5 bases and J by 4 bases, leaving 8 bases between them. The CDR3 is 12 amino acids. CDR1 is MNHEY, CDR2 SVGAGI, per germline. CDR3 in amino acids: CASSRVGTEAFF. The CDR3 DNA reads as TGTGCCAGCAGTAGGGTGGGCACTGAAGCTTTCTTT.

This clone was recorded only once. The chain combines TRBV6-5 with TRBJ1-4; D is uncertain. V was clipped by 5 bases and J by 8 bases, with 18 bases between them. CDR3 size: 15 residues. Germline V lookup: CDR1 MNHEY, CDR2 SVGAGI. CDR3 residues: CASSRLVGMGEKLFF. The CDR3, as DNA: TGTGCCAGCAGTCGGCTCGTCGGTATGGGGGAAAAACTGTTTTTT.

Concerning this clone: This same CDR3 is encoded by further DNA sequences in the sample. V is TRBV18 and J is TRBJ1-5; D is unclear. CDR1 KGHSH and CDR2 LQKENI come from the germline V gene. The length of the CDR3 is 13 residues. Trimming cost V 3 bases and J 1 base, with 4 bases left between them. The CDR3 loop is CASSPGSNQPQHF. The CDR3 bases are TGTGCCAGCTCACCGGGGAGCAATCAGCCCCAGCATTTT.

CDR3 bases: TGTGCCAGCAGTTGGCCACAAAGAAGCTCTGGAAACACCATATATTTT. Its translation: CASSWPQRSSGNTIYF. This chain connects TRBV6-2 or TRBV6-3 to TRBJ1-3; no firm D call. Germline CDR1 is MNHEY and CDR2 is SVGEGT. Trimming took 4 bases from V and 0 from J, leaving 13 bases between them. This CDR3 contains 16 residues.

This chain uses TRBV11-3 with TRBJ1-1; tentative D call: TRBD1 (6 bases). V lost 1 base and J lost 11, with 14 bases in between. CDR1 and CDR2 from the germline V gene are SGHNT and YENEEA. This CDR3 contains 13 residues. CDR3 nucleotide sequence: TGTGCCAGCAGCTTAGGGTTGGGGGCTAGGGCTTTCTTT. Translated, it gives CASSLGLGARAFF.

Worth noting for this clone: This sample also contains other DNA sequences that code for the same CDR3. The rearrangement links TRBV7-6 to TRBJ2-3, with D possibly matching TRBD1 (5 bases). The germline V and J ends were trimmed by 1 base and 3 bases, with 5 bases remaining between them. This CDR3 spans 13 amino acids. CDR1 SGHVS and CDR2 FNYEAQ come from the germline V gene. The CDR3 protein is CASSLGQTDTQYF. The CDR3 DNA reads TGTGCCAGCAGCTTAGGACAGACAGATACGCAGTATTTT.